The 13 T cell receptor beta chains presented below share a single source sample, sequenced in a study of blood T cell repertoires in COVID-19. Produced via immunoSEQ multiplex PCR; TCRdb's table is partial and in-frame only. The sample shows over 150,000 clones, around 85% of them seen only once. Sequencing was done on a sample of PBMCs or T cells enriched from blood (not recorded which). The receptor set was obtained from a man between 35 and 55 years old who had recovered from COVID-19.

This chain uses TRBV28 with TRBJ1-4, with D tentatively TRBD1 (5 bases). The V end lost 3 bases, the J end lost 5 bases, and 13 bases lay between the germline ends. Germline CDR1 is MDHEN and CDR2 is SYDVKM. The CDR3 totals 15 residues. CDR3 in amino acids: CASSLIGAGNEKLFF. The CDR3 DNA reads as TGTGCCAGCAGTTTGATTGGGGCAGGGAATGAAAAACTGTTTTTT.

CDR3 nucleotide sequence: TGCGCCAGCAGCGCTCGGACCGGGACAGGGGCCTACGAGCAGTACTTC. This codes for CASSARTGTGAYEQYF. The chain has TRBV4-1 and TRBJ2-7, with 10 bases lining up with TRBD1. Germline V gene sequence: CDR1 MGHRA, CDR2 YSYEKL. The CDR3 length is 16 residues. V was pared by 5 bases and J by 2 bases, with 9 bases of the junction left unmatched.

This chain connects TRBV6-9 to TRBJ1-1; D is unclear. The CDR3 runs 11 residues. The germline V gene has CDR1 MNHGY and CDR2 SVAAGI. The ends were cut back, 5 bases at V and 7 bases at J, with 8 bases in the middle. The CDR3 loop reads CASSPGGEAFF. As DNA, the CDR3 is TGTGCCAGCAGTCCTGGAGGTGAAGCTTTCTTT.

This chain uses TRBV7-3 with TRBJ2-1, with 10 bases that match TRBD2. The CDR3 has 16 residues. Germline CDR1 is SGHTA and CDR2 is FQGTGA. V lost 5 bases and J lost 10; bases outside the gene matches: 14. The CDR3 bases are TGTGCCAGCAGCGCCACCCCCAGCGGGGGGGCCGGGGAGCAGTTCTTC. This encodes CASSATPSGGAGEQFF.

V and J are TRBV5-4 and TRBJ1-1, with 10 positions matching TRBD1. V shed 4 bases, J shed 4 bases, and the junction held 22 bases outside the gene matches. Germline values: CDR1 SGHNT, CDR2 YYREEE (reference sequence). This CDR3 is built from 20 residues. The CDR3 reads CASSPDRGLEGFMVGTEAFF. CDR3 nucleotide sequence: TGTGCCAGCAGCCCGGACAGGGGGTTAGAGGGATTCATGGTGGGCACTGAAGCTTTCTTT.

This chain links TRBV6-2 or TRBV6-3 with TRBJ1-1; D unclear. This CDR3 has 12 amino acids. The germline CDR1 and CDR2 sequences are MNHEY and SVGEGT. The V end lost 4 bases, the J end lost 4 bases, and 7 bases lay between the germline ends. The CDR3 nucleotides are TGTGCCAGCAGTTCCTTATTCACTGAAGCTTTCTTT. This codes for CASSSLFTEAFF.

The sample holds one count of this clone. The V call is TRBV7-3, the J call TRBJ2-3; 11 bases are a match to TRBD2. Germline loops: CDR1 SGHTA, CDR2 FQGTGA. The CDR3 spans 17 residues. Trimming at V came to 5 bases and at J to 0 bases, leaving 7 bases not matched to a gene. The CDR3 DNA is TGTGCCAGCAGCCCCGGACTAGCGGGCGGGAGCACAGATACGCAGTATTTT. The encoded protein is CASSPGLAGGSTDTQYF.

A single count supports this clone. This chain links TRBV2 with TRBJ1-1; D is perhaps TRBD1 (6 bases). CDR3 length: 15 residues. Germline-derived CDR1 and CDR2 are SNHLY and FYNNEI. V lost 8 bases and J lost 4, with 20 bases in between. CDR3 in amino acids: CASPSNRVVGTEAFF. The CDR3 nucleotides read TGTGCCAGCCCGTCTAACAGGGTGGTTGGCACTGAAGCTTTCTTT.

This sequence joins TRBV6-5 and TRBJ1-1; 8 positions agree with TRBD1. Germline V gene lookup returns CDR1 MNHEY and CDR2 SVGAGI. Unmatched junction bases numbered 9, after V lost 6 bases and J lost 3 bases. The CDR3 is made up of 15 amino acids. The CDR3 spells CASSHRTGLYTEAFF. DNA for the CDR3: TGTGCCAGCAGCCACCGGACAGGGTTGTACACTGAAGCTTTCTTT.

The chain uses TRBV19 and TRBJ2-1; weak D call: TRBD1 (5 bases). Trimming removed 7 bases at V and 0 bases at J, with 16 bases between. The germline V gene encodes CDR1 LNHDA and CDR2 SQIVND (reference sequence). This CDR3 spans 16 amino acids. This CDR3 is CASMETALSSYNEQFF. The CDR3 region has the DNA TGTGCCAGTATGGAGACAGCCCTTAGCTCCTACAATGAGCAGTTCTTC.

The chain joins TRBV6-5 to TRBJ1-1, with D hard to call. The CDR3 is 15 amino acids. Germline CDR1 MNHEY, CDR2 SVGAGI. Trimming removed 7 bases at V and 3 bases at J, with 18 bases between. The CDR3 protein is CASTAVAGLYTEAFF. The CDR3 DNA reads TGTGCCAGCACCGCCGTAGCCGGGTTGTACACTGAAGCTTTCTTT.

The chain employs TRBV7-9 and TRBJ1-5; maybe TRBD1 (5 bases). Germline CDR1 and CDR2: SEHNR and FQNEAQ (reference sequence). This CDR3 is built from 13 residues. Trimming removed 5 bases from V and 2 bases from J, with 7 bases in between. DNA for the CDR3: TGTGCCAGCAGCCTACAGGGCAATCAGCCCCAGCATTTT. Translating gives CASSLQGNQPQHF.

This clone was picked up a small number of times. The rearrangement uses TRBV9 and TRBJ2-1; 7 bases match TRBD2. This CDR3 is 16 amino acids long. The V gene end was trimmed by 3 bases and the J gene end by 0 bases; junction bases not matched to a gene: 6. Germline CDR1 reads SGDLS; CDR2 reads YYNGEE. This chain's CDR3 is CASSDPLASSYNEQFF. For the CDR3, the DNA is TGTGCCAGCAGCGACCCACTAGCGAGCTCCTACAATGAGCAGTTCTTC.